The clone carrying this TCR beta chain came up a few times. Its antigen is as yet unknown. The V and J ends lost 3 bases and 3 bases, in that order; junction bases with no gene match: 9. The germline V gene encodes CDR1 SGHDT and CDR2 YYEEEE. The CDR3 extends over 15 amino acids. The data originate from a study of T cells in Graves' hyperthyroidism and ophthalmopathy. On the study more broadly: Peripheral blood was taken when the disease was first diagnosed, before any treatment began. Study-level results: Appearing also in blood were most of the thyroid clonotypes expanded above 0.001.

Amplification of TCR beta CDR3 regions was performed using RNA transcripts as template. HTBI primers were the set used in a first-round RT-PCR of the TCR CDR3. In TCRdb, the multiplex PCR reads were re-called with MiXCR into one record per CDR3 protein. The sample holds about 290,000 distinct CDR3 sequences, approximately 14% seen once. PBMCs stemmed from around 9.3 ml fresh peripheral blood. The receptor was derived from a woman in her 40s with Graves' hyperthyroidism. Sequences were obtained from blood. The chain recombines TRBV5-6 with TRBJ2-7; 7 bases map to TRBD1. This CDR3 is CASSSVPTGYYEQYF. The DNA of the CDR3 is TGTGCCAGCAGCTCGGTGCCGACAGGGTACTACGAGCAGTACTTC. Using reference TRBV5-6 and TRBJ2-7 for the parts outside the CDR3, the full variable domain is DAGVTQSPTHLIKTRGQQVTLRCSPKSGHDTVSWYQQALGQGPQFIFQYYEEEERQRGNFPDRFSGHQFPNYSSELNVNALLLGDSALYLCASSSVPTGYYEQYFGPGTRLTVT.